This T cell receptor beta chain was retrieved from a study of shared clonotypes between healthy human individuals (TCRdb year 2020). With respect to the entire study: A few men and two women, aged 18 to 49 years, made up the cohort. For each donor, CD4 naive and CD4 memory were each run on three plates, CD8 naive on two plates, and CD8 memory on one plate. To increase sequencing depth and limit assay-specific biases, TCR repertoire library preparation and sequencing were carried out by different laboratories using diverse techniques. Per donor, leukapheresis produced somewhere between about 0.94 and 9 billion PBMCs. The study deeply sequenced blood TCR repertoires of about five healthy adults to estimate repertoire size and the extent of clonotype sharing between individuals.

A remark on this clone: The specificity of this receptor is unknown. Base qualities are not recorded, but no much larger clone differs from it by a single base.

Study-wide findings and limitations: Naive subsets generally had larger estimated clonotype richness than memory subsets. Sampling was limited to blood, and TCR repertoires in tissue likely differ from TCR repertoires in blood. Even with the large sequencing depth, rarefaction of the sorted-subset datasets indicated that sequencing was incomplete. Pairwise subsampling led to the expectation that sequencing depth would affect the degree of clonotype sharing among donors. The genetic and exposure-history diversity represented was limited by the small number of donors. Sharing across a few donors was observed for around 4.8% of naive CD4, 3% to 3.5% of naive CD8, 2.3% of memory CD4, and around 0.42% of memory CD8 clonotypes. Compared with non-shared clonotypes, the clonotypes found in all four sorted-subset donors had higher generation probabilities.

The CDR3 measures 14 amino acids from cysteine to phenylalanine. Here the CDR3 DNA is all that survives: 42 bases in frame from base 1. The V end gives up 5 bases and the J end 7 bases, leaving 9 bases in the junction not matched to a gene. Reading the germline V gene (reference sequence) gives CDR1 LNHDA and CDR2 SQIVND. Using the deep immunoSEQ assay, TCR CDR3 regions were amplified from genomic DNA by multiplex PCR. For each cell subset, the extracted genomic DNA was distributed evenly across all wells of several immunoSEQ 96-well plates, and each plate served as one replicate. For sorted subsets, each replicate PCR was loaded with 200 ng genomic DNA, equivalent to 25,000 to 30,000 T cell genomes. Purified libraries were measured with a Qubit 3.0 fluorometer, size-checked on a Bioanalyzer 2100, and measured again with the KAPA Library Quantification kit. Each immunoSEQ 96-well plate was sequenced on its own single-read 150-cycle Illumina NextSeq 550 flow cell. In the authors' own workflow: Because the immunoSEQ output held only junctional sequences and lacked quality scores, the filtering could not match the filtering applied to full-length reads. To assign V/J genes and CDR3, sequences were annotated using PyIR, a Python wrapper for IgBLAST v1.9, with IMGT germline references. Reads were removed for weak V/J assignments (E-value above 1e-6), missing CDR3, stop codons, out-of-frame junctions, or ambiguous translated residues. V3J clonotypes were defined as sequences sharing the same inferred V gene, J gene, and CDR3 amino acid sequence. The percentage overlap between two repertoires was calculated by dividing the number of shared unique clonotypes by the size of the smaller repertoire. Richness of each repertoire was evaluated using RTK rarefaction, the Chao1 estimator, and Recon v2.1 estimates of unobserved clonotypes. For all TCRbeta clonotypes obtained by the gDNA method from a few donors, generation probabilities were computed with OLGA. TCRdb took over this immuneACCESS table, retaining in-frame rearrangements with V and J assigned. Such tables are incomplete; in checked studies, under half of the missing clones stem from an unresolved V gene, and the remainder is unexplained. That table supplies the V and J calls and clone size; D and trimming were determined from the DNA. The sample data list roughly 500,000 clones, and approximately 95% of these were observed just once. Clones ranked in the top ten supply approximately 0.06% of the sample.

Healthy HIV-negative adults with no recently reported acute infections or vaccinations were included as donors. Every donor was a Caucasian adult living in Nashville, Tennessee, USA. CD4+ T cells were enriched by magnetic negative selection; naive cells were then positively selected on CD45RA, and the negative fraction formed the memory subset. Blood was obtained by leukapheresis, after which PBMCs were separated by Ficoll-Histopaque density gradient centrifugation and cryopreserved in liquid nitrogen vapor phase. Analytical flow cytometry was used to check the purity and quantity of each magnetically sorted T cell population. Genomic DNA was isolated from each sorted fraction and quantified by UV absorbance on a Nanodrop 2000c.

Here the chain combines TRBV19 and TRBJ1-1; TRBD1 lines up with 8 middle nucleotides. Input material: naive CD4+ T cells sorted from blood. The cell subset or site label corresponds to: CD45RA+ positively selected. The TCR sequence derives from a woman aged 25 to 39 in good health. The CDR3 region: CASSRQGNYNEAFF. The DNA reads as follows: TGTGCCAGTAGTCGACAGGGGAATTATAATGAAGCTTTCTTT.